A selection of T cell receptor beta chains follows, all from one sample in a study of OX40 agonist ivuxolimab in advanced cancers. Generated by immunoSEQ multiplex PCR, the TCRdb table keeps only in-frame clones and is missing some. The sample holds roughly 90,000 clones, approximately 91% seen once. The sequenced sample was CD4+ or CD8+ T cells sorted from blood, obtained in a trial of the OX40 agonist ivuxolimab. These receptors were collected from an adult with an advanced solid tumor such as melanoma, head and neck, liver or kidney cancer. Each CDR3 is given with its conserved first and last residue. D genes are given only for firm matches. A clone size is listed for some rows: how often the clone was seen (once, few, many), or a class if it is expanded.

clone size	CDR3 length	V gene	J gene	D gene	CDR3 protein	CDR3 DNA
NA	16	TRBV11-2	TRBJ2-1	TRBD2	CASSLERLAGYNEQFF	TGTGCCAGCAGCTTAGAGAGGCTAGCGGGGTACAATGAGCAGTTCTTC
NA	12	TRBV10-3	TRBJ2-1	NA	CAISESGTEQFF	TGTGCCATCAGTGAGTCTGGAACTGAGCAGTTCTTC
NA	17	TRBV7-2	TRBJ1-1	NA	CASSLALGNRGNTEAFF	TGTGCCAGCAGCTTAGCCCTTGGGAATAGGGGAAACACTGAAGCTTTCTTT
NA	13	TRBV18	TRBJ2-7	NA	CASSPTPAYEQYF	TGTGCCAGCTCACCTACGCCGGCCTACGAGCAGTACTTC
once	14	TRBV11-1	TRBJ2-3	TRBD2	CASNSSGITDTQYF	TGTGCCAGCAACTCTAGCGGGATCACAGATACGCAGTATTTT
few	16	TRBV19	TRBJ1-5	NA	CASSIIGVYSNQPQHF	TGTGCCAGTAGTATTATCGGCGTTTATAGCAATCAGCCCCAGCATTTT
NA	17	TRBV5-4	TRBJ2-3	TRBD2	CASSPPIGTSFADTQYF	TGTGCCAGCAGCCCACCTATCGGGACTAGTTTTGCAGATACGCAGTATTTT
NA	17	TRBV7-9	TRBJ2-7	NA	CASSLVVDSVVGGEQYF	TGTGCCAGCAGCTTAGTTGTGGACAGCGTCGTGGGGGGGGAGCAGTACTTC
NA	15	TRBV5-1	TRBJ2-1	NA	CASSFDSRPYNEQFF	TGCGCCAGCAGCTTTGACAGCCGTCCCTACAATGAGCAGTTCTTC
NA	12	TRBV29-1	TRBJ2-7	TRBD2	CSVSGLLYEQYF	TGCAGCGTTTCGGGACTACTATACGAGCAGTACTTC
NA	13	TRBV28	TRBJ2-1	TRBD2	CASSFGTSGQQFF	TGTGCCAGCAGTTTCGGGACTAGCGGGCAGCAGTTCTTC
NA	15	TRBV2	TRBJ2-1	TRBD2	CASSEQALAGGEQFF	TGTGCCAGCAGTGAGCAAGCACTAGCGGGAGGCGAGCAGTTCTTC
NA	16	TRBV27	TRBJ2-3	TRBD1	CASSLPTGGVTDTQYF	TGTGCCAGCAGTCTCCCGACAGGGGGCGTAACAGATACGCAGTATTTT
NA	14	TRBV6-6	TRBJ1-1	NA	CASSPPGWNTEAFF	TGTGCCAGCAGTCCTCCCGGGTGGAACACTGAAGCTTTCTTT
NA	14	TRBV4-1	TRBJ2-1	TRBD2	CASSQAGTSNEQFF	TGCGCCAGCAGCCAAGCCGGGACTAGTAATGAGCAGTTCTTC
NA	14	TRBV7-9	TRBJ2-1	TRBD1	CASSLEYRGNEQFF	TGTGCCAGCAGCTTAGAGTACAGGGGCAATGAGCAGTTCTTC
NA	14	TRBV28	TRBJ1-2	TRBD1	CASGPTGGGYGYTF	TGTGCCAGCGGACCGACAGGGGGGGGTTATGGCTACACCTTC
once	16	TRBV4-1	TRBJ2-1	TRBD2	CASSQDISGRSDEQFF	TGCGCCAGCAGCCAAGATATCAGCGGGAGGTCCGATGAGCAGTTCTTC
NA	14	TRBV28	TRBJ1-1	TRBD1	CASSLAGGNTEAFF	TGTGCCAGCAGTTTGGCAGGGGGGAACACTGAAGCTTTCTTT
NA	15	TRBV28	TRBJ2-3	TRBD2	CASSLLAGGLDTQYF	TGTGCCAGCAGTTTACTAGCGGGAGGCCTAGATACGCAGTATTTT
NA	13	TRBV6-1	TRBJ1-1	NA	CASSLGRQAEAFF	TGTGCCAGCAGTCTGGGACGGCAAGCTGAAGCTTTCTTT
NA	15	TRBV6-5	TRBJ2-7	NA	CASSQSYLSSYEQYF	TGTGCCAGCAGTCAATCCTATCTCAGCTCCTACGAGCAGTACTTC
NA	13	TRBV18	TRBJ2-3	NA	CASSPGDTDTQYF	TGTGCCAGCTCACCTGGGGACACAGATACGCAGTATTTT
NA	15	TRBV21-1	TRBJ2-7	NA	CASSKYLDQGYEQYF	TGTGCCAGCAGCAAATACCTCGATCAGGGCTACGAGCAGTACTTC
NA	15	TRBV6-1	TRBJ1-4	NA	CASSEAAGNFEKLFF	TGTGCCAGCAGTGAAGCCGCGGGGAATTTTGAAAAACTGTTTTTT
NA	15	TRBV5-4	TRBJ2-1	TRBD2	CASSLAVAGDNEQFF	TGTGCCAGCAGCTTGGCGGTAGCGGGCGACAATGAGCAGTTCTTC
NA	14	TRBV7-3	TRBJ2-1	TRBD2	CASSLSGTSNEQFF	TGTGCCAGCAGCTTATCCGGGACTAGTAATGAGCAGTTCTTC
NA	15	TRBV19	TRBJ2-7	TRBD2	CASSILAGSSYEQYF	TGTGCCAGTAGTATTCTAGCGGGCTCCTCCTACGAGCAGTACTTC
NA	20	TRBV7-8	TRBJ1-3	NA	CASSLFLNSGRVKSGNTIYF	TGTGCCAGCAGCTTATTTCTCAATTCAGGCAGGGTAAAATCTGGAAACACCATATATTTT
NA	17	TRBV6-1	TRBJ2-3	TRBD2	CASSEIAGGPGGDTQYF	TGTGCCAGCAGTGAAATAGCGGGAGGGCCCGGGGGAGATACGCAGTATTTT
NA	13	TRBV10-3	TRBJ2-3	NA	CAIGPQGVDTQYF	TGTGCCATCGGGCCGCAGGGTGTAGATACGCAGTATTTT
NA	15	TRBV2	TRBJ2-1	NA	CASNIQGRVSNEQFF	TGTGCCAGCAATATCCAGGGGCGCGTATCCAATGAGCAGTTCTTC